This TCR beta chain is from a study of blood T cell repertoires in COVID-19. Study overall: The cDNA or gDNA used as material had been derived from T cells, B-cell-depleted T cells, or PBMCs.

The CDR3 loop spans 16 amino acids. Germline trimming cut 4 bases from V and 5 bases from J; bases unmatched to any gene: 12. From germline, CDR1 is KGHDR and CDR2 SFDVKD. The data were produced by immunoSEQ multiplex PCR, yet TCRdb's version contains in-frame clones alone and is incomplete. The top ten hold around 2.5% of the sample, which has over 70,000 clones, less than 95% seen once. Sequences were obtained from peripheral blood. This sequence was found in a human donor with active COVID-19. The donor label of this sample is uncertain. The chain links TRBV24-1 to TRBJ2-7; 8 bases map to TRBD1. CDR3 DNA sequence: TGTGCCACCAGTGACCCTCGCCGGGACAGGTTCCACGAGCAGTACTTC. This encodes CATSDPRRDRFHEQYF.